This T cell receptor beta chain was sequenced for a study of T cells in Graves' hyperthyroidism and ophthalmopathy. TCR beta CDR3 regions were amplified from RNA transcripts. The HTBI set primed first-round TCR CDR3 RT-PCR. Via MiXCR, TCRdb re-called the multiplex PCR reads, giving one row per CDR3 protein. There are a few hundred thousand distinct CDR3 sequences in the sample; more than 20% occur only once, and 26% lies in the top ten. The CDR3 extends over 15 amino acids. Germline-derived CDR1 and CDR2 are MNHEY and SVGAGI. Deletions cut 1 base from V and 1 base from J, with 10 bases between. This clonotype was counted many times.

The chain has TRBV6-5 and TRBJ1-2; D is unclear. Input material: blood. This TCR was sampled from a man between 18 and 35 years old with Graves' hyperthyroidism. CDR3 nucleotides: TGTGCCAGCAGTTACTTCCGGGAACGTAACTATGGCTACACCTTC. This gives the protein CASSYFRERNYGYTF.